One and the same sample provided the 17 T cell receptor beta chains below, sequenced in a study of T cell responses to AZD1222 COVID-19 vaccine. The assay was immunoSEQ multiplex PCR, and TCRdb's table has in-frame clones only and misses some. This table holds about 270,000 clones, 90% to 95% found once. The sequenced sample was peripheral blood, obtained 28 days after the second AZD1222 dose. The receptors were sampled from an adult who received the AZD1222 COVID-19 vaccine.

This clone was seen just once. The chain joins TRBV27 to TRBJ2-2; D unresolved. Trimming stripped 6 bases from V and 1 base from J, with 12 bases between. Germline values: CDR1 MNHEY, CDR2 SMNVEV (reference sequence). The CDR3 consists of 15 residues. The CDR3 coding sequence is TGTGCCAGCAGCCGTTTTGGCGTGAACACCGGGGAGCTGTTTTTT. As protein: CASSRFGVNTGELFF.

The CDR3 loop is CASSRTGDIITKETQYF. The CDR3 DNA is TGTGCCAGCAGCCGGACAGGGGATATTATAACAAAAGAGACCCAGTACTTC. The chain uses TRBV7-8 and TRBJ2-5; 9 bases agree with TRBD1. The CDR3 spans 17 residues. Germline lookup yields CDR1 SGHVS and CDR2 FQNEAQ. V was pared by 5 bases and J by 3 bases, with 13 bases of the junction left unmatched. Full variable domain (missing parts from reference TRBV7-8 and TRBJ2-5): GAGVSQSPRYKVAKRGQDVALRCDPISGHVSLFWYQQALGQGPEFLTYFQNEAQLDKSGLPSDRFFAERPEGSVSTLKIQRTQQEDSAVYLCASSRTGDIITKETQYFGPGTRLLVL.

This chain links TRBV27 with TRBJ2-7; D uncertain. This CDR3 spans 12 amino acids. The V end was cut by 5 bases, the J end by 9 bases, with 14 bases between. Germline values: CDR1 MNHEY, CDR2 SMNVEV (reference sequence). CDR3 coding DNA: TGTGCCAGCAGTGGAAGGGTAGGTGTGCAGTACTTC. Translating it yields CASSGRVGVQYF.

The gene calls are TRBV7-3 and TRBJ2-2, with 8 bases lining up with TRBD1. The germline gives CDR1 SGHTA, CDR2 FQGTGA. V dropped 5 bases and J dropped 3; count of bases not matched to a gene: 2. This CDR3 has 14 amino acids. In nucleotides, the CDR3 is TGTGCCAGCAGCGCGGGACAGGACACCGGGGAGCTGTTTTTT. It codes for CASSAGQDTGELFF.

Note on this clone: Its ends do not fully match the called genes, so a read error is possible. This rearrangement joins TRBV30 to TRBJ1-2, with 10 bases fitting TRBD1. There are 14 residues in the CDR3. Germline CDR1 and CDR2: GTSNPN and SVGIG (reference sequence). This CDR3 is CAWSSPRTGGSSNF. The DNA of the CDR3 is TGTGCCTGGAGTAGTCCCCGGACAGGGGGATCCTCTAACTTC.

The CDR3 region is CASSPWGGTDEQFF. For the CDR3, the DNA is TGTGCCAGCAGCCCTTGGGGAGGGACAGATGAGCAGTTCTTC. This chain links TRBV28 with TRBJ2-1, with D perhaps TRBD1 or TRBD2 (7 bases each). Germline assignment: CDR1 MDHEN and CDR2 SYDVKM. The V end was cut by 6 bases, the J end by 8 bases, with 17 bases between. This CDR3 has 14 amino acids. Based on the CDR3 plus reference TRBV28 and TRBJ2-1, the full variable domain is DVKVTQSSRYLVKRTGEKVFLECVQDMDHENMFWYRQDPGLGLRLIYFSYDVKMKEKGDIPEGYSVSREKKERFSLILESASTNQTSMYLCASSPWGGTDEQFFGPGTRLTVL.

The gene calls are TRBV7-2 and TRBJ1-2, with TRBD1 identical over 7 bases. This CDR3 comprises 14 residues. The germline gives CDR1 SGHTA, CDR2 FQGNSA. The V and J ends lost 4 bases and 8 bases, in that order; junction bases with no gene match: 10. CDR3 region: CASSSPTGIYGYTF. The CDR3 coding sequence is TGTGCCAGCAGCTCTCCGACAGGGATTTACGGCTACACCTTC.

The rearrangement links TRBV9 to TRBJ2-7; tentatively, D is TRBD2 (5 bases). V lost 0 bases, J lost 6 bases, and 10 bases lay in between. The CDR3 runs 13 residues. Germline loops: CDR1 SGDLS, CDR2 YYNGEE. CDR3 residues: CASSVDTGSEQYF. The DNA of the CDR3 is TGTGCCAGCAGCGTAGATACGGGGAGCGAGCAGTACTTC.

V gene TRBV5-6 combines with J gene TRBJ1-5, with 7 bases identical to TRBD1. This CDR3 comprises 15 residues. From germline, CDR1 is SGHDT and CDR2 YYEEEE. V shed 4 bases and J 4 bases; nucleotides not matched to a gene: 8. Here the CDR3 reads CASSVLDRENQPQHF. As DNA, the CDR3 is TGTGCCAGCAGCGTTCTCGACAGGGAAAATCAGCCCCAGCATTTT.

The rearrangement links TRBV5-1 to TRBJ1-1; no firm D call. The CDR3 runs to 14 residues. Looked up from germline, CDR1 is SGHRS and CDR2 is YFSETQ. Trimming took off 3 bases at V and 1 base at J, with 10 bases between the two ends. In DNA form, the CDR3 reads TGCGCCAGCAGCTCCTGGACGGGGAACACTGAAGCTTTCTTT. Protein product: CASSSWTGNTEAFF.

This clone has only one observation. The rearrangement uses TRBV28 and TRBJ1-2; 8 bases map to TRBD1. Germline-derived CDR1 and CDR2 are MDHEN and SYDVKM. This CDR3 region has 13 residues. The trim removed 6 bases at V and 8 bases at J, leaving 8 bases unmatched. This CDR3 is CASRSQGAQGYTF. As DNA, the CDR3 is TGTGCCAGCAGAAGCCAGGGGGCGCAAGGCTACACCTTC.

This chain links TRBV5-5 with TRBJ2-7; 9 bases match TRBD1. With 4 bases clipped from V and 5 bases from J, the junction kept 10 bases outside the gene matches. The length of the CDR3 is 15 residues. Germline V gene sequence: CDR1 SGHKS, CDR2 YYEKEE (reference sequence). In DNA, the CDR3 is TGTGCCAGCAGCCCCCTTGGGACAGGGCGGAACGAGCAGTACTTC. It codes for CASSPLGTGRNEQYF.

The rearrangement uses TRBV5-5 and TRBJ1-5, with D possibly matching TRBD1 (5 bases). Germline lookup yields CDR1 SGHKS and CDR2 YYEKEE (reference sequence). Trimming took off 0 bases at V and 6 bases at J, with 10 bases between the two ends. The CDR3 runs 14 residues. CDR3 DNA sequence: TGTGCCAGCAGCTTGGCCGCAGGGTCTCAGCCCCAGCATTTT. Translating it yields CASSLAAGSQPQHF. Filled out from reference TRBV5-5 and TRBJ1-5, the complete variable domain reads DAGVTQSPTHLIKTRGQQVTLRCSPISGHKSVSWYQQVLGQGPQFIFQYYEKEERGRGNFPDRFSARQFPNYSSELNVNALLLGDSALYLCASSLAAGSQPQHFGDGTRLSIL.

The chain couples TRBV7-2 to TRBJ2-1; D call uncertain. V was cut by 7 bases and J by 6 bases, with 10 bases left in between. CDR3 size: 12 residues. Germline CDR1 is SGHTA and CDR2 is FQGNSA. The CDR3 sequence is CASTHYGNEQFF. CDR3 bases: TGTGCCAGCACCCATTATGGCAATGAGCAGTTCTTC. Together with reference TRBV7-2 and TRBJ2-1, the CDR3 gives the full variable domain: GAGVSQSPSNKVTEKGKDVELRCDPISGHTALYWYRQSLGQGLEFLIYFQGNSAPDKSGLPSDRFSAERTGGSVSTLTIQRTQQEDSAVYLCASTHYGNEQFFGPGTRLTVL.

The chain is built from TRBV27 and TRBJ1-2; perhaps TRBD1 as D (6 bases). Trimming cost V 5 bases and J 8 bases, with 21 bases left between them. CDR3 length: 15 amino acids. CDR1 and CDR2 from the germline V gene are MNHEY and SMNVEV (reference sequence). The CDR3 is CASSLGRGGLYGYTF. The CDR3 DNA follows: TGTGCCAGCAGTCTTGGAAGAGGGGGGCTATACGGCTACACCTTC.

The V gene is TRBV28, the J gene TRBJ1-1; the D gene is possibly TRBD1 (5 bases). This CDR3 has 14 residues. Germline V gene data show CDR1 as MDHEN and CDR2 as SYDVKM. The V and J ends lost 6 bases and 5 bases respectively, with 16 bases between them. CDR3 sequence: CASSRGGARTEAFF. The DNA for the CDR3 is TGTGCCAGCAGCCGAGGAGGGGCGCGAACTGAAGCTTTCTTT.

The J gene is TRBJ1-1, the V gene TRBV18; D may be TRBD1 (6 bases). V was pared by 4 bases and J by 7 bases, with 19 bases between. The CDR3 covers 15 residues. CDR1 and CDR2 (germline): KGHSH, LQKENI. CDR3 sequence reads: CASSQSLGGQGEAFF. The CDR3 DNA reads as TGTGCCAGCTCACAATCATTAGGGGGGCAGGGTGAAGCTTTCTTT.